What follows describes a single TCR beta chain. The CDR3 length is 14 residues. V gave up 1 base and J gave up 7 bases, with 8 bases separating them. CDR1 is LGHDT and CDR2 is YNNKEL in the germline V gene (reference sequence). The sample comes from a study of blood T cell repertoires in COVID-19. Sequencing used immunoSEQ multiplex PCR; TCRdb keeps in-frame clones, though not all of them. The table records 100,000 to 150,000 clones, 79% of them present only once. The sequence derives from a man aged 35 to 55 with active or convalescent COVID-19. Specimen: peripheral blood. The chain joins TRBV3-1 (or the pseudogene TRBV3-2) to TRBJ1-6, with D maybe TRBD1 (5 bases). The CDR3 DNA is TGTGCCAGCAGCCAAGGACAGCCCAATTCACCCCTCCACTTT. Amino acid sequence: CASSQGQPNSPLHF.